The 27 T cell receptor beta chains given below trace back to one sample, sequenced in a study of CD8 T cells in ankylosing spondylitis (dated 2017 in TCRdb). The library came from 5' RACE. TCRdb lists the instrument as Illumina HiSeq 2500. The public reads were reanalyzed by TCRdb: fastp trimming at Q25, MiXCR alignment, in-frame beta chains only. Identical CDR3 proteins give one entry, which carries the most common genes and DNA. The sample data list about 360,000 distinct CDR3 sequences, and roughly 20% of these were observed just once. The ten most abundant clones make up around 13% of the sample. The sequencing sample was made of blood, either unsorted or a sorted T cell fraction (not recorded which). These receptors came from a male donor with ankylosing spondylitis or in good health (not recorded which).

The V gene is TRBV5-6, the J gene TRBJ1-1; TRBD1 agrees at 8 bases. V lost 0 bases and J lost 6; bases outside the gene matches: 4. The CDR3 runs 14 residues. Germline V lookup: CDR1 SGHDT, CDR2 YYEEEE. The CDR3 DNA reads TGTGCCAGCAGCTTGGACAGGGGGGTCCCTGAAGCTTTCTTT. It specifies CASSLDRGVPEAFF.

The chain is built from TRBV7-9 and TRBJ1-1; D is undetermined. This CDR3 is built from 15 residues. Per the germline V gene, CDR1 is SEHNR and CDR2 is FQNEAQ (reference sequence). V gave up 5 bases and J gave up 0 bases, with 13 bases separating them. The chain's CDR3 is CASSHASRMNTEAFF. Written as DNA, the CDR3 is TGTGCCAGCAGCCACGCATCTCGGATGAACACTGAAGCTTTCTTT.

This chain links TRBV10-3 with TRBJ1-4; unclear D gene. Trimming took off 8 bases at V and 0 bases at J, with 7 bases between the two ends. The CDR3 has 13 amino acids. The germline V gene encodes CDR1 ENHRY and CDR2 SYGVKD. CDR3 region: CAIADTTNEKLFF. The CDR3 DNA is TGTGCCATCGCAGACACAACTAATGAAAAACTGTTTTTT.

This clonotype has a handful of counts. This chain connects TRBV4-1 to TRBJ1-1; D is unclear. The germline V gene has CDR1 MGHRA and CDR2 YSYEKL. The CDR3 extends over 15 amino acids. V was trimmed by 1 base and J by 2 bases, leaving 11 bases between them. Written as DNA, the CDR3 is TGCGCCAGCAGCCAAGGCCACAGCCTAAACACTGAAGCTTTCTTT. It encodes CASSQGHSLNTEAFF.

V is TRBV5-1 and J is TRBJ1-1, with no clear D. V was clipped by 4 bases and J by 1 base, with 11 bases between them. There are 14 residues in the CDR3. The germline V gene encodes CDR1 SGHRS and CDR2 YFSETQ. For the CDR3, the DNA is TGCGCCAGCAGCGGAGCAAACAGGAACACTGAAGCTTTCTTT. It is translated as CASSGANRNTEAFF. The full variable domain, its missing parts supplied by reference TRBV5-1 and TRBJ1-1, is KAGVTQTPRYLIKTRGQQVTLSCSPISGHRSVSWYQQTPGQGLQFLFEYFSETQRNKGNFPGRFSGRQFSNSRSEMNVSTLELGDSALYLCASSGANRNTEAFFGQGTRLTVV.

This clonotype showed up just a few times. The chain couples TRBV5-1 to TRBJ2-3, with 14 bases lining up with TRBD2. The CDR3 runs 19 residues. Trimming at V came to 0 bases and at J to 6 bases, leaving 12 bases not matched to a gene. Germline CDR1 is SGHRS and CDR2 is YFSETQ. The CDR3 protein is CASSLGLAGGQSSEDTQYF. The CDR3 DNA follows: TGCGCCAGCAGCTTGGGACTAGCGGGGGGGCAATCTTCGGAGGATACGCAGTATTTT.

This clonotype was seen more than once but under ten times. V and J are TRBV6-2 or TRBV6-3 and TRBJ2-1; TRBD2 matches at 8 bases. V lost 0 bases, J lost 3 bases, and 10 bases stayed unmatched. The CDR3 length is 18 residues. Germline V gene lookup returns CDR1 MNHEY and CDR2 SVGEGT. CDR3 in DNA: TGTGCCAGCAGTTACTCGATACTCCCCAGCGGGGGCTACAATGAGCAGTTCTTC. Protein product: CASSYSILPSGGYNEQFF.

V gene TRBV7-2 combines with J gene TRBJ2-2; D possibly matches TRBD1 or TRBD2 (5 bases each). Trimming cost V 3 bases and J 5 bases, with 16 bases left between them. This CDR3 has 16 amino acids. Germline V CDR1 and CDR2: SGHTA, FQGNSA. This CDR3 is CASSLPLGTITGELFF. Here the CDR3 DNA reads TGTGCCAGCAGCTTGCCCTTGGGGACCATTACCGGGGAGCTGTTTTTT. Full variable domain (missing parts from reference TRBV7-2 and TRBJ2-2): GAGVSQSPSNKVTEKGKDVELRCDPISGHTALYWYRQSLGQGLEFLIYFQGNSAPDKSGLPSDRFSAERTGGSVSTLTIQRTQQEDSAVYLCASSLPLGTITGELFFGEGSRLTVL.

The genes are TRBV20-1 and TRBJ2-3; D perhaps matches TRBD2 (5 bases). In germline, CDR1 is DFQATT, CDR2 SNEGSKA (reference sequence). This CDR3 is built from 12 residues. V lost 3 bases and J 3 bases, leaving 7 bases between the germline ends. The CDR3 is CSARPGTDTQYF. CDR3 coding DNA: TGCAGTGCTAGGCCGGGGACAGATACGCAGTATTTT.

The chain couples TRBV3-1 to TRBJ2-1, with 8 bases that match TRBD2. Germline V gene lookup returns CDR1 LGHDT and CDR2 YNNKEL (reference sequence). The CDR3 is 16 amino acids. J was trimmed by 5 bases and V by 0 bases; bases with no gene match: 6. The CDR3 spells CASSQDALAGDNEQFF. DNA of the CDR3: TGTGCCAGCAGCCAAGATGCCCTAGCGGGTGACAATGAGCAGTTCTTC.

The V and J genes are TRBV5-4 and TRBJ2-2, with D perhaps assigned TRBD1 or TRBD2 (7 bases each). Germline V CDR1 and CDR2: SGHNT, YYREEE (reference sequence). The V end lost 1 base, the J end lost 6 bases, and 28 bases lay between the germline ends. This CDR3 contains 20 residues. The CDR3 reads CASSLYLTGTTAGVSGELFF. The CDR3, as DNA: TGTGCCAGCAGCTTGTATCTGACAGGGACTACGGCAGGGGTTTCCGGGGAGCTGTTTTTT.

This clonotype was detected a few times. The gene calls are TRBV6-1 and TRBJ1-4, with a possible D match to TRBD1 (6 bases). The length of the CDR3 is 14 residues. From germline, CDR1 is MNHNS and CDR2 SASEGT. V lost 6 bases and J lost 5, with 13 bases in between. CDR3 amino acids: CASRKGEGNEKLFF. CDR3 DNA: TGTGCCAGCAGAAAGGGGGAGGGAAATGAAAAACTGTTTTTT.

This chain joins TRBV27 and TRBJ2-7; 7 bases agree with TRBD1. Germline values: CDR1 MNHEY, CDR2 SMNVEV (reference sequence). The CDR3 spans 16 residues. V gave up 4 bases and J gave up 6 bases; unmatched junction bases: 15. CDR3 sequence reads: CASSSQPPDRDGEQYF. The CDR3 DNA follows: TGTGCCAGCAGTTCCCAACCCCCAGACAGGGATGGCGAGCAGTACTTC.

The rearrangement uses TRBV12-3 or TRBV12-4 and TRBJ2-1, with TRBD2 matching over 13 bases. The CDR3 consists of 16 residues. The trim removed 4 bases at V and 10 bases at J, leaving 10 bases unmatched. CDR3 sequence (DNA): TGTGCCAGCAGTTCTCCGAGACTAGCGGGGGGCAGGGAGCAGTTCTTC. It yields the protein CASSSPRLAGGREQFF.

J is TRBJ2-7 and V is TRBV20-1; 13 nucleotides match TRBD2. The CDR3 extends over 19 amino acids. CDR1 is DFQATT and CDR2 is SNEGSKA in the germline V gene (reference sequence). Here the CDR3 reads CWARGAPGLAGRSSYEQYF. DNA for the CDR3: TGCTGGGCTAGAGGGGCCCCGGGACTAGCGGGGAGGAGCTCCTACGAGCAGTACTTC.

This clonotype was seen more than once but under ten times. The gene calls are TRBV28 and TRBJ2-1; 8 bases fit TRBD2. Germline V CDR1 and CDR2: MDHEN, SYDVKM. The V gene end was trimmed by 6 bases and the J gene end by 4 bases; junction bases not matched to a gene: 11. The CDR3 covers 16 residues. The CDR3: CASSLAAGGVYNEQFF. The CDR3 nucleotides are TGTGCCAGCAGCTTGGCGGCGGGGGGCGTTTACAATGAGCAGTTCTTC.

The V call is TRBV12-3 or TRBV12-4, the J call TRBJ2-2; D is perhaps TRBD1 (6 bases). This CDR3 contains 13 residues. V lost 3 bases and J 8 bases, leaving 10 bases between the germline ends. This CDR3 reads CASSFRTGGELFF. The CDR3 DNA is TGTGCCAGCAGTTTCCGCACAGGGGGGGAGCTGTTTTTT.

The J gene is TRBJ2-7, the V gene TRBV7-6, with 9 bases identical to TRBD1. Trimming at V came to 2 bases and at J to 4 bases, leaving 6 bases not matched to a gene. In germline, CDR1 is SGHVS, CDR2 FNYEAQ. The CDR3 has 15 residues. This CDR3 reads CASSLHPTGGYEQYF. CDR3 DNA: TGTGCCAGCAGCTTACACCCGACAGGGGGGTACGAGCAGTACTTC.

This clonotype was counted only a few times. This chain joins TRBV7-9 and TRBJ2-3; 9 bases line up with TRBD2. With V trimmed by 1 base and J by 0 bases, 5 bases remained unmatched. The germline V gene has CDR1 SEHNR and CDR2 FQNEAQ (reference sequence). The CDR3 is 17 amino acids. The CDR3, as DNA: TGTGCCAGCAGCTTAGGGTCTAGCGGGGTTAGCACAGATACGCAGTATTTT. It is translated as CASSLGSSGVSTDTQYF.

This clonotype was counted only a few times. One end of the junction does not line up with germline, which may come from a read error. The chain carries TRBV4-1 and TRBJ2-2; D not resolved. Germline V gives CDR1 MGHRA, CDR2 YSYEKL. The CDR3 length is 15 residues. CDR3 sequence reads: CASTQLSANTGELFF. The CDR3 bases are TGCGCCAGCACCCAACTAAGCGCGAACACCGGGGAGCTGTTTTTT.

This clonotype showed up just a few times. The gene calls are TRBV9 and TRBJ2-5; the D gene is possibly TRBD1 (6 bases). The CDR3 spans 14 residues. V was trimmed by 2 bases and J by 4 bases, leaving 12 bases between them. Per the germline V gene, CDR1 is SGDLS and CDR2 is YYNGEE. The CDR3 spells CASSVKGQAETQYF. The CDR3 DNA sequence: TGTGCCAGCAGCGTGAAGGGACAAGCAGAGACCCAGTACTTC. Drawing the rest from reference TRBV9 and TRBJ2-5, the complete variable domain is DSGVTQTPKHLITATGQRVTLRCSPRSGDLSVYWYQQSLDQGLQFLIQYYNGEERAKGNILERFSAQQFPDLHSELNLSSLELGDSALYFCASSVKGQAETQYFGPGTRLLVL.

This clonotype was observed many times. The chain recombines TRBV28 with TRBJ2-1; possible D gene TRBD1, 6 bases. The V and J ends lost 5 bases and 0 bases respectively, with 11 bases between them. Germline loops: CDR1 MDHEN, CDR2 SYDVKM. This CDR3 contains 15 residues. As DNA, the CDR3 is TGTGCCAGCAGTCTTCGACAGGACTCCTACAATGAGCAGTTCTTC. This gives the protein CASSLRQDSYNEQFF.

The chain uses TRBV29-1 and TRBJ2-3; no clear D gene. Germline CDR1 SQVTM, CDR2 ANQGSEA. The CDR3 loop spans 16 amino acids. Trimming shortened V by 7 bases and J by 6 bases, and 26 bases separated the two germline ends. CDR3 coding DNA: TGCAGCGCTGCGCCAGTTGGGAACGATCCCACGGATACGCAGTATTTT. Translating gives CSAAPVGNDPTDTQYF.

The V call is TRBV7-6, the J call TRBJ2-2, with D possibly being TRBD1 (5 bases). Germline-derived CDR1 and CDR2 are SGHVS and FNYEAQ. The CDR3 is made up of 14 amino acids. Trimming left V 3 bases short and J 6 bases short, with 11 bases between. CDR3 nucleotide sequence: TGTGCCAGCAGCTTGTACCAGGGTGCCGGGGAGCTGTTTTTT. It codes for CASSLYQGAGELFF. Full variable domain (rest looked up from reference TRBV7-6 and TRBJ2-2): GAGVSQSPRYKVTKRGQDVALRCDPISGHVSLYWYRQALGQGPEFLTYFNYEAQQDKSGLPNDRFSAERPEGSISTLTIQRTEQRDSAMYRCASSLYQGAGELFFGEGSRLTVL.

The chain uses TRBV15 and TRBJ2-5, with D tentatively TRBD1 (6 bases). This CDR3 contains 16 residues. Per germline, CDR1 LNHNV and CDR2 YYDKDF (reference sequence). The V end lost 2 bases, the J end lost 4 bases, and 17 bases lay between the germline ends. The chain's CDR3 is CATSRITTTGSETQYF. DNA for the CDR3: TGTGCCACCAGCAGAATTACCACCACAGGGTCAGAGACCCAGTACTTC.

This rearrangement joins TRBV11-2 to TRBJ2-3, with 8 positions matching TRBD2. Germline values: CDR1 SGHAT, CDR2 FQNNGV. The CDR3 is 14 residues long. J gave up 7 bases and V 8 bases, and 11 bases lay outside the gene matches. CDR3 coding DNA: TGTGCCAGCTCCTCACGGGGGGGCCGGAATACGCAGTATTTT. Its translation: CASSSRGGRNTQYF.

The gene calls are TRBV10-3 and TRBJ1-1; tentatively, D is TRBD1 (6 bases). The CDR3 is 15 amino acids. CDR1 is ENHRY and CDR2 is SYGVKD in the germline V gene. With 3 bases removed from V and 1 base from J, the gap between germline ends came to 12 bases. The CDR3 spells CAISDARGTNTEAFF. The CDR3 region has the DNA TGTGCCATCAGTGATGCCAGGGGCACGAACACTGAAGCTTTCTTT.